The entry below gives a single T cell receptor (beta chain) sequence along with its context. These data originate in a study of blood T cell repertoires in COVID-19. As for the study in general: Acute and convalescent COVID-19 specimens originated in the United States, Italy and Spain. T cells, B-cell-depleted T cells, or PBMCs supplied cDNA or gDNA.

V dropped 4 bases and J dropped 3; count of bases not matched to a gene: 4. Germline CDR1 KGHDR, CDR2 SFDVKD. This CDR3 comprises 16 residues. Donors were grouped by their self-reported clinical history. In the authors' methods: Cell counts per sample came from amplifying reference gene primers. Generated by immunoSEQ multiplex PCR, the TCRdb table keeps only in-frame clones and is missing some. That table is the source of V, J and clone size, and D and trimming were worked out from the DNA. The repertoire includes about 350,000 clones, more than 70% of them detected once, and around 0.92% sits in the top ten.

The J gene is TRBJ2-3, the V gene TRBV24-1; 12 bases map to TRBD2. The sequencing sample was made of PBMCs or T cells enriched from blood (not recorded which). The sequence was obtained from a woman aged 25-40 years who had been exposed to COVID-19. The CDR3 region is CATSDRGTSGTDTQYF. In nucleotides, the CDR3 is TGTGCCACCAGTGACCGTGGGACTAGCGGGACAGATACGCAGTATTTT.